The subject of this entry is one TCR beta chain. Its antigen is still unknown. Produced via immunoSEQ multiplex PCR; TCRdb's table is partial and in-frame only. The sample carries 100,000 to 140,000 clones, roughly 90% recorded once. V was pared by 0 bases and J by 6 bases, with 0 bases of the junction left unmatched. The CDR3 has 14 amino acids. Germline lookup yields CDR1 KGHSH and CDR2 LQKENI. The sample originates from a study of graft-versus-host responses after intestinal transplantation. This TCR was sampled from a human donor who was the organ donor for an intestinal transplant. Specimen: unstimulated CD4+ T cells sorted from spleen or lymph node cells, collected before transplant. The rearrangement links TRBV18 to TRBJ1-5, with 9 bases fitting TRBD1. The CDR3 DNA reads TGTGCCAGCTCACCACCGGGACAGGGTCAGCCCCAGCATTTT. Protein product: CASSPPGQGQPQHF.